This T cell receptor (beta chain) stems from a study of blood T cell repertoires in COVID-19. Overall study: Acute-phase and convalescent COVID-19 samples originated in the United States, Italy and Spain. In each case, the material was cDNA or gDNA derived from T cells, B-cell-depleted T cells, or PBMCs.

Recruited during active infection, patients (from Seattle) were subsequently followed longitudinally. The CDR3 spans 16 residues. With V trimmed by 5 bases and J by 9 bases, 15 bases remained unmatched. Germline V gene lookup returns CDR1 SGHNT and CDR2 YENEEA. Assay used: immunoSEQ multiplex PCR; TCRdb lists only in-frame clones, some missing. The sample holds 250,000 to 350,000 clones, 80% to 90% seen once. The TCR comes from a woman aged 50 to 65 with COVID-19, enrolled during active disease. V usage is TRBV11-3 and J usage is TRBJ2-1; 8 bases are shared with TRBD2. The sample taken for sequencing was peripheral blood. DNA for the CDR3: TGTGCCAGCAGCCCACGGACTAGCCTGAGTCCGGGTGAGCAGTTCTTC. This gives the protein CASSPRTSLSPGEQFF.